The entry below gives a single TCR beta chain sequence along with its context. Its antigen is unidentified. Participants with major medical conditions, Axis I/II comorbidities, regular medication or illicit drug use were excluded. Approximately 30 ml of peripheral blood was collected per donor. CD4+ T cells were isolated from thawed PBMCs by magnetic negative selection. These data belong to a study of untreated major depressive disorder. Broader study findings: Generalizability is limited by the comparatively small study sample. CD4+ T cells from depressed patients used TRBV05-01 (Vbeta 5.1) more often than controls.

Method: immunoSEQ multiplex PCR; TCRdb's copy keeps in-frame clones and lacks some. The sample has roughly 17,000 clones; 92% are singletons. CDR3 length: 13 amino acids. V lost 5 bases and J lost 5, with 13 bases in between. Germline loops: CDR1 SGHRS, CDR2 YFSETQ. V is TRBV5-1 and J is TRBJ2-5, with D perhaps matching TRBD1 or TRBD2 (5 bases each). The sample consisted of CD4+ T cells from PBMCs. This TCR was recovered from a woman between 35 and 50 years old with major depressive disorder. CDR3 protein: CASRGEYRETQYF. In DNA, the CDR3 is TGCGCCAGCAGAGGGGAGTATCGCGAGACCCAGTACTTC.